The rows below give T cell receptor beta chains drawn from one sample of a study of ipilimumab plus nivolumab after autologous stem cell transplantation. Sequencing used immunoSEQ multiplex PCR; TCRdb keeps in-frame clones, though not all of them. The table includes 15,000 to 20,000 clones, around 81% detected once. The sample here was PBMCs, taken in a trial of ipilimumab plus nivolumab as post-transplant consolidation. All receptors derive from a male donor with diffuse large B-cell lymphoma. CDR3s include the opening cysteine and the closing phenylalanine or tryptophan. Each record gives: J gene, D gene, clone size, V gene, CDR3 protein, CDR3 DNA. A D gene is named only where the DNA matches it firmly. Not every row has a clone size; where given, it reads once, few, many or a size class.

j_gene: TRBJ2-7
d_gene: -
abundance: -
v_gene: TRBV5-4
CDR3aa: CASSATGTSYEQYF
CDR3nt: TGTGCCAGCAGCGCGACCGGGACCAGCTACGAGCAGTACTTC

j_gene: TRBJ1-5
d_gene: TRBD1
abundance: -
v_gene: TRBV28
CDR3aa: CASSGQAYNQPQHF
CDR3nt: TGTGCCAGCAGTGGACAGGCCTACAATCAGCCCCAGCATTTT

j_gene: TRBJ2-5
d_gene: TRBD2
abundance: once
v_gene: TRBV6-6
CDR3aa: CASSYPLAGGRETQYF
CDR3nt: TGTGCCAGCAGTTACCCACTAGCGGGGGGACGGGAGACCCAGTACTTC

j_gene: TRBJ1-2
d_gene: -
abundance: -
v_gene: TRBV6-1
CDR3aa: CASSEISLGGSYGYTF
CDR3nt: TGTGCCAGCAGTGAAATTAGTTTAGGGGGTTCCTATGGCTACACCTTC

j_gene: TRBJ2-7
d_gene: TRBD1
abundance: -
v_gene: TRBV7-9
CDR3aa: CASSPTRGTGVSYEQYF
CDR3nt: TGTGCCAGCAGCCCTACCCGCGGGACAGGGGTCAGCTACGAGCAGTACTTC

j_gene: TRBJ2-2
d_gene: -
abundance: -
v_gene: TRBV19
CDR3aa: CASSIAGGTNTGELFF
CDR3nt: TGTGCCAGTAGTATAGCGGGGGGCACGAACACCGGGGAGCTGTTTTTT

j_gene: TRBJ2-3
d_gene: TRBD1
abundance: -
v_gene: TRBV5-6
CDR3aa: CASSFPGQGGTDTQYF
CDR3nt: TGTGCCAGCAGCTTCCCGGGACAGGGAGGCACAGATACGCAGTATTTT

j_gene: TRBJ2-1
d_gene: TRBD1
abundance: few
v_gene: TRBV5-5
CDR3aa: CASSHDDLNPGQGDEQFF
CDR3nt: TGTGCCAGCAGCCATGACGATCTGAACCCGGGACAGGGCGATGAGCAGTTCTTC

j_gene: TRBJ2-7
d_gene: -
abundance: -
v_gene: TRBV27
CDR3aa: CASSSARGGRWEQYF
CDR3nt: TGTGCCAGCAGTTCGGCTAGGGGGGGCCGTTGGGAGCAGTACTTC

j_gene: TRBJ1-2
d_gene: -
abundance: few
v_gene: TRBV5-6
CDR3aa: CASSLERGAGYTF
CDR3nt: TGTGCCAGCAGCTTGGAGCGCGGGGCCGGCTACACCTTC

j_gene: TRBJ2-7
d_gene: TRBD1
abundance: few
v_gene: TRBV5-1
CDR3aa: CASSMTGRAYEQYF
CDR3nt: TGCGCCAGCAGCATGACAGGGCGGGCCTACGAGCAGTACTTC

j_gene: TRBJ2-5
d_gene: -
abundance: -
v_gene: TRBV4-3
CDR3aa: CASSQDLASEEETQYF
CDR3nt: TGCGCCAGCAGCCAAGATCTGGCTAGCGAGGAAGAGACCCAGTACTTC

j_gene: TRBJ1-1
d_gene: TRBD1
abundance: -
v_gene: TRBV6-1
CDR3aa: CASSPRQGRTEAFF
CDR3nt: TGTGCCAGCAGTCCCCGACAGGGGAGGACTGAAGCTTTCTTT

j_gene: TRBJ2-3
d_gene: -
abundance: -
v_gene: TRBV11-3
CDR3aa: CASSPGYDTQYF
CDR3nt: TGTGCCAGCAGCCCCGGCTATGATACGCAGTATTTT

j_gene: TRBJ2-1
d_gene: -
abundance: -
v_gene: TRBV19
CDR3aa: CASSPFGQAIYNEQFF
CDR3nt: TGTGCCAGTAGTCCCTTTGGGCAGGCGATATACAATGAGCAGTTCTTC

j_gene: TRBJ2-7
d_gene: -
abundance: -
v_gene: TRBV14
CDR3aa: CASSQWAAYEQYF
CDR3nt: TGTGCCAGCAGCCAATGGGCCGCCTACGAGCAGTACTTC

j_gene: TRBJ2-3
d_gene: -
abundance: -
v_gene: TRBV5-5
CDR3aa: CASSWTGSDTQYF
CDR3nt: TGTGCCAGCAGCTGGACTGGGTCAGATACGCAGTATTTT

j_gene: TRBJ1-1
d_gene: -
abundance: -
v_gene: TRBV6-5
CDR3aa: CASSRTGLEAFF
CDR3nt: TGTGCCAGCAGTCGAACAGGGCTCGAAGCTTTCTTT

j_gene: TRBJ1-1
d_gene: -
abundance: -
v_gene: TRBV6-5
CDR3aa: CASSVESGGTEAFF
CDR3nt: TGTGCCAGCAGTGTCGAGAGTGGGGGAACTGAAGCTTTCTTT

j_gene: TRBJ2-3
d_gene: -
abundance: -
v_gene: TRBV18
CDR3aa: CASSPESSGDTQYF
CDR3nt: TGTGCCAGCTCACCCGAGTCTTCGGGAGATACGCAGTATTTT

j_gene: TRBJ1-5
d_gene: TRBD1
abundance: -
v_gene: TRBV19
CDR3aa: CASSIDRTGWHQPQHF
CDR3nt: TGTGCCAGTAGTATAGATCGGACAGGGTGGCATCAGCCCCAGCATTTT

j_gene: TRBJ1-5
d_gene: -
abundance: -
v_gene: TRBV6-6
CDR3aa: CASSREPRDQPQHF
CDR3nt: TGTGCCAGCAGTCGGGAACCTAGGGATCAGCCCCAGCATTTT

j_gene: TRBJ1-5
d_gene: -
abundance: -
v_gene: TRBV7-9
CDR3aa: CASSTGLTNQPQHF
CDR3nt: TGTGCCAGCAGCACGGGACTGACGAATCAGCCCCAGCATTTT

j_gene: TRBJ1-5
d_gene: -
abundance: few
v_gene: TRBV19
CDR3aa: CASSIGDQPQHF
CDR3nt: TGTGCCAGTAGTATAGGGGATCAGCCCCAGCATTTT

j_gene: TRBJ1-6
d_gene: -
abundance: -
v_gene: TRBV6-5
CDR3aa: CASSDRWGNSPLHF
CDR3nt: TGTGCCAGCAGTGATCGGTGGGGAAATTCACCCCTCCACTTT

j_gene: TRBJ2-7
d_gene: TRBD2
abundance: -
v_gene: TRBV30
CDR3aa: CAWRGGLAGYEQYF
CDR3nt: TGTGCCTGGAGGGGGGGACTAGCGGGTTACGAGCAGTACTTC

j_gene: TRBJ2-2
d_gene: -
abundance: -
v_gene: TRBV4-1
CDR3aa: CASSQGPRASRAGELFF
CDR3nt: TGCGCCAGCAGCCAGGGGCCCAGGGCCTCACGAGCCGGGGAGCTGTTTTTT

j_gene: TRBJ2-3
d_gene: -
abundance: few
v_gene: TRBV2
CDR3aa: CASRPLVDTQYF
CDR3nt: TGTGCCAGCAGGCCACTAGTAGATACGCAGTATTTT

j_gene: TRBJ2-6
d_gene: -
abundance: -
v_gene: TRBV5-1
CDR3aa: CASSLEGSGANVLTF
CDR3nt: TGCGCCAGCAGCTTGGAAGGCTCTGGGGCCAACGTCCTGACTTTC

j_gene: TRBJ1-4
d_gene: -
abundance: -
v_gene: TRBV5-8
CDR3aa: CASSSTPWEEKLFF
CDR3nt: TGTGCCAGCAGCTCGACACCATGGGAGGAAAAACTGTTTTTT

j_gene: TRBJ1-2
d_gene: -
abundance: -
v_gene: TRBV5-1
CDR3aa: CASSPGRLYGYTF
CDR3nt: TGCGCCAGCAGCCCGGGGAGGCTCTATGGCTACACCTTC

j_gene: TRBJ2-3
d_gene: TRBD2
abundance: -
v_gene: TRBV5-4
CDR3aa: CASSSGLAGASTDTQYF
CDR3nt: TGTGCCAGCAGCTCTGGCTTAGCGGGGGCTAGCACAGATACGCAGTATTTT

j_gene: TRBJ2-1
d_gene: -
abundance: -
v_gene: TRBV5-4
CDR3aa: CASSLGNGVSYNEQFF
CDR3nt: TGTGCCAGCAGCTTGGGAAACGGCGTCTCCTACAATGAGCAGTTCTTC

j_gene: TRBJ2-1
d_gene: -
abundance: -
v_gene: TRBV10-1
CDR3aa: CASSESERTGHNEQFF
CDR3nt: TGCGCCAGCAGTGAGTCGGAGAGGACGGGCCACAATGAGCAGTTCTTC

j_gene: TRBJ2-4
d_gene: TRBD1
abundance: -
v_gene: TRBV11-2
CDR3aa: CASSVGDSHIQYF
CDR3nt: TGTGCCAGCAGCGTCGGGGACAGCCACATTCAGTACTTC

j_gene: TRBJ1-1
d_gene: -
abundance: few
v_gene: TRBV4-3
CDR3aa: CASSLLQGNTEAFF
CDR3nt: TGCGCCAGCAGCCTCTTACAGGGGAACACTGAAGCTTTCTTT

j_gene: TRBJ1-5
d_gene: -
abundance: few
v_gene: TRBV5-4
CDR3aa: CASSLNQQPQHF
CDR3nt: TGTGCCAGCAGCTTGAATCAACAGCCCCAGCATTTT

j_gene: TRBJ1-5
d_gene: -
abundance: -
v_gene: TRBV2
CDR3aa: CASSRDDSNQPQHF
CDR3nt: TGTGCCAGCAGTAGGGACGACAGCAATCAGCCCCAGCATTTT

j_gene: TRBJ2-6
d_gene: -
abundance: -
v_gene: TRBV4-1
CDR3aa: CASSQTRPGRLISGANVLTF
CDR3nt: TGCGCCAGCAGCCAGACTAGACCGGGACGTCTCATCTCTGGGGCCAACGTCCTGACTTTC

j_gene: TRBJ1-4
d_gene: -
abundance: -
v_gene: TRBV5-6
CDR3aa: CASSLWRTTGMFF
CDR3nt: TGTGCCAGCAGCTTGTGGCGGACCACAGGAATGTTTTTT

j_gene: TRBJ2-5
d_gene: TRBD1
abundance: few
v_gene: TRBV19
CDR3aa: CASSTSQGAEETQYF
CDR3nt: TGTGCCAGTAGTACCTCCCAGGGGGCCGAAGAGACCCAGTACTTC

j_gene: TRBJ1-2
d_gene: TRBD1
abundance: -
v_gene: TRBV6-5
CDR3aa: CASSYRGQAGYGYTF
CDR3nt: TGTGCCAGCAGTTACAGGGGACAGGCGGGCTATGGCTACACCTTC

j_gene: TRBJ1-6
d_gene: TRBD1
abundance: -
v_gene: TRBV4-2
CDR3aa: CASSQAMGQAYSPLHF
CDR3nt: TGTGCCAGCAGCCAAGCGATGGGACAGGCGTATTCACCCCTCCACTTT

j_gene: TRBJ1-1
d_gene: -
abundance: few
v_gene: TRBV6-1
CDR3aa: CASSEVLGTEAFF
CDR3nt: TGTGCCAGCAGTGAAGTTCTAGGAACTGAAGCTTTCTTT

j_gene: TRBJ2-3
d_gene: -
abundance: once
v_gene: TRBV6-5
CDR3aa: CASSYSGIRTDTQYF
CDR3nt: TGTGCCAGCAGTTACTCCGGGATTCGGACAGATACGCAGTATTTT

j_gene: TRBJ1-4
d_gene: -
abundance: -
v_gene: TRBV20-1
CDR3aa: CSARGVEKLFF
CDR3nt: TGCAGTGCTAGAGGGGTCGAAAAACTGTTTTTT

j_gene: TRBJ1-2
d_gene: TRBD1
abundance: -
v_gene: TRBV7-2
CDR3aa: CARGPTGPLNYGYTF
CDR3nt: TGTGCCAGGGGACCGACAGGGCCCTTAAACTATGGCTACACCTTC

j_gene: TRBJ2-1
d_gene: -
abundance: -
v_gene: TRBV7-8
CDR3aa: CASSLSRGEQFF
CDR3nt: TGTGCCAGCAGCTTAAGTCGCGGTGAGCAGTTCTTC

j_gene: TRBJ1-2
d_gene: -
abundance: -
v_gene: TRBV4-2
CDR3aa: CASSQELGTTYGYTF
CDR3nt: TGTGCCAGCAGCCAAGAGCTGGGGACAACCTATGGCTACACCTTC

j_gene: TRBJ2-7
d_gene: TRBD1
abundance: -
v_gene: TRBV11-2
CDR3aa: CASSLTGAAYEQYF
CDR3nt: TGTGCCAGCAGCTTGACAGGGGCTGCCTACGAGCAGTACTTC

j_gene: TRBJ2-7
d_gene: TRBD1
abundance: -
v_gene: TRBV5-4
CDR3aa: CASTRGQGTGEQYF
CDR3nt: TGTGCCAGCACCCGGGGACAGGGAACGGGCGAGCAGTACTTC

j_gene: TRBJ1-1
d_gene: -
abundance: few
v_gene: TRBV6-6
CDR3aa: CASSHGGSLNTEAFF
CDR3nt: TGTGCCAGCAGCCACGGAGGGAGTTTGAACACTGAAGCTTTCTTT

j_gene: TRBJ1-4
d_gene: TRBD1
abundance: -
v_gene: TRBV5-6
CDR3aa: CASSRGGINEKLFF
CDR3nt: TGTGCCAGCAGCCGAGGGGGCATTAATGAAAAACTGTTTTTT

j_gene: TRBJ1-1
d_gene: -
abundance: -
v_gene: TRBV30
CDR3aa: CAWSSGETNTEAFF
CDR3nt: TGTGCCTGGAGTTCAGGGGAGACGAACACTGAAGCTTTCTTT

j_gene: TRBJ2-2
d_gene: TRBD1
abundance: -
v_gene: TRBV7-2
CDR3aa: CASSDYRGRNTGELFF
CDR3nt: TGTGCCAGCAGCGACTACAGGGGTCGGAACACCGGGGAGCTGTTTTTT